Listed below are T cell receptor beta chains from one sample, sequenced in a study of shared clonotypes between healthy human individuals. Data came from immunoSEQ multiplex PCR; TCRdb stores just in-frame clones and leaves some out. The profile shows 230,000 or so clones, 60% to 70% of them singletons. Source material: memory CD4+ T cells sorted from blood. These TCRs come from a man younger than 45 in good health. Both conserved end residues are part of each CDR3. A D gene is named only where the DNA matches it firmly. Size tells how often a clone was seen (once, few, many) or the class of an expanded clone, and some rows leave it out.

cdr3_nt: TGTGCCAGCAGCTCAGGGTCATTAGTCCAAGAGACCCAGTACTTC
cdr3_aa: CASSSGSLVQETQYF
clone_size: .
d_call: .
j_call: TRBJ2-5
cdr3_length: 15
v_call: TRBV11-2

cdr3_nt: TGTGCCAGCAGCCCCCAGGGAGGGCTCCGCGAGCAGTACTTC
cdr3_aa: CASSPQGGLREQYF
clone_size: .
d_call: TRBD2
j_call: TRBJ2-7
cdr3_length: 14
v_call: TRBV13

cdr3_nt: TGTGCCAGCAGTTTATGGACTCCACGCTCCTACAATGAGCAGTTCTTC
cdr3_aa: CASSLWTPRSYNEQFF
clone_size: .
d_call: .
j_call: TRBJ2-1
cdr3_length: 16
v_call: TRBV28

cdr3_nt: TGTGCCAGCAGCCAAGCGGACAGTAACGCTTTCTTT
cdr3_aa: CASSQADSNAFF
clone_size: few
d_call: .
j_call: TRBJ1-1
cdr3_length: 12
v_call: TRBV14

cdr3_nt: TGTGCCAGCAGCATAAGGACTAGCCCATTTGGGAATGAGCAGTTCTTC
cdr3_aa: CASSIRTSPFGNEQFF
clone_size: .
d_call: TRBD2
j_call: TRBJ2-1
cdr3_length: 16
v_call: TRBV7-6

cdr3_nt: TGCGCCAGCAGCGGACAGGGGGCTCTTACTGAAGCTTTCTTT
cdr3_aa: CASSGQGALTEAFF
clone_size: .
d_call: TRBD1
j_call: TRBJ1-1
cdr3_length: 14
v_call: TRBV5-1

cdr3_nt: TGTGCCACCAGCAGTGGACAGGGGGCTAGAAACACTGAAGCTTTCTTT
cdr3_aa: CATSSGQGARNTEAFF
clone_size: .
d_call: TRBD1
j_call: TRBJ1-1
cdr3_length: 16
v_call: TRBV15

cdr3_nt: TGTGCCAGCAGTTCCACCGGGACGTTCTACGAGCAGTACTTC
cdr3_aa: CASSSTGTFYEQYF
clone_size: .
d_call: .
j_call: TRBJ2-7
cdr3_length: 14
v_call: TRBV6-5

cdr3_nt: TGCGCCAGCAGTGAGTCGACGAGGGGGCCTCATCAGCCCCAGCATTTT
cdr3_aa: CASSESTRGPHQPQHF
clone_size: .
d_call: TRBD1
j_call: TRBJ1-5
cdr3_length: 16
v_call: TRBV10-2

cdr3_nt: TGTGCCAGCAGCCTTACCCGGTCTGCAGATACGCAGTATTTT
cdr3_aa: CASSLTRSADTQYF
clone_size: .
d_call: .
j_call: TRBJ2-3
cdr3_length: 14
v_call: TRBV9

cdr3_nt: TGTGCCACCACCCGTGTGGAGGCGGGAGGGGGTGAGCAGTTCTTC
cdr3_aa: CATTRVEAGGGEQFF
clone_size: .
d_call: TRBD2
j_call: TRBJ2-1
cdr3_length: 15
v_call: TRBV10-3

cdr3_nt: TGTGCCATCAGTCCCGAGATAGCTAACTATGGCTACACCTTC
cdr3_aa: CAISPEIANYGYTF
clone_size: .
d_call: .
j_call: TRBJ1-2
cdr3_length: 14
v_call: TRBV10-3

cdr3_nt: TGTGCCAGCAGCTCAAGGACTACCGGGTGGGAGCAGTACTTC
cdr3_aa: CASSSRTTGWEQYF
clone_size: .
d_call: .
j_call: TRBJ2-7
cdr3_length: 14
v_call: TRBV7-6

cdr3_nt: TGTGCCAGCAGCCTCTCTAGCGGGATGACCTACGAGCAGTACTTC
cdr3_aa: CASSLSSGMTYEQYF
clone_size: .
d_call: TRBD2
j_call: TRBJ2-7
cdr3_length: 15
v_call: TRBV7-6

cdr3_nt: TGTGCCAGCAGTCTGGTCCCCGACAGGGGAGTATATTTT
cdr3_aa: CASSLVPDRGVYF
clone_size: many
d_call: TRBD1
j_call: TRBJ1-3
cdr3_length: 13
v_call: TRBV14

cdr3_nt: TGTGCCAGCAGCGAACAAAACTTAGTCTCCTACAATGAGCAGTTCTTC
cdr3_aa: CASSEQNLVSYNEQFF
clone_size: few
d_call: .
j_call: TRBJ2-1
cdr3_length: 16
v_call: TRBV9

cdr3_nt: TGTGCCAGTAGTATCATGTACAATGAGCAGTTCTTC
cdr3_aa: CASSIMYNEQFF
clone_size: few
d_call: .
j_call: TRBJ2-1
cdr3_length: 12
v_call: TRBV19

cdr3_nt: TGTGCCAGCAGCCAAGAGTGGGGCGGGAGTGGCCAAGAGACCCAGTACTTC
cdr3_aa: CASSQEWGGSGQETQYF
clone_size: .
d_call: TRBD2
j_call: TRBJ2-5
cdr3_length: 17
v_call: TRBV4-2

cdr3_nt: TGCGCCAGCAGCTTGGCTAGGGGGAGGACTGAAGCTTTCTTT
cdr3_aa: CASSLARGRTEAFF
clone_size: few
d_call: .
j_call: TRBJ1-1
cdr3_length: 14
v_call: TRBV5-1

cdr3_nt: TGTGCCAGCAGTGATACCGCCTGGGGTAATGAAAAACTGTTTTTT
cdr3_aa: CASSDTAWGNEKLFF
clone_size: few
d_call: .
j_call: TRBJ1-4
cdr3_length: 15
v_call: TRBV2

cdr3_nt: TGTGCCTGGAGTGGCGGAGGTACAGATACGCAGTATTTT
cdr3_aa: CAWSGGGTDTQYF
clone_size: few
d_call: .
j_call: TRBJ2-3
cdr3_length: 13
v_call: TRBV30

cdr3_nt: TGTGCCACCACGAGGGACAGGAACTACGAGCAGTACTTC
cdr3_aa: CATTRDRNYEQYF
clone_size: .
d_call: TRBD1
j_call: TRBJ2-7
cdr3_length: 13
v_call: TRBV2

cdr3_nt: TGTGCCAGCAGCGGGTCGGCGGGAGTGTACGAGCAGTACTTC
cdr3_aa: CASSGSAGVYEQYF
clone_size: .
d_call: TRBD2
j_call: TRBJ2-7
cdr3_length: 14
v_call: TRBV5-4

cdr3_nt: TGTGCCAGCAGGCAAGGGCTCTGGGATGAGCAGTTCTTC
cdr3_aa: CASRQGLWDEQFF
clone_size: few
d_call: .
j_call: TRBJ2-1
cdr3_length: 13
v_call: TRBV28

cdr3_nt: TGTGCCAGCAGCCCCTTAGGGGCGGGAGCGAGTGAGCAGTTCTTC
cdr3_aa: CASSPLGAGASEQFF
clone_size: .
d_call: TRBD2
j_call: TRBJ2-1
cdr3_length: 15
v_call: TRBV7-2

cdr3_nt: TGTGCCAGCAGCCAGAGGGGGGAGACCCAGTACTTC
cdr3_aa: CASSQRGETQYF
clone_size: .
d_call: .
j_call: TRBJ2-5
cdr3_length: 12
v_call: TRBV5-4

cdr3_nt: TGTGCCAGCACCGCGACTAGCGGGAGGACGAGCTCCTACAATGAGCAGTTCTTC
cdr3_aa: CASTATSGRTSSYNEQFF
clone_size: .
d_call: TRBD2
j_call: TRBJ2-1
cdr3_length: 18
v_call: TRBV7-9

cdr3_nt: TGTGCCAGCAGTTTAGTTTCTTCTAGCAACACCGGGGAGCTGTTTTTT
cdr3_aa: CASSLVSSSNTGELFF
clone_size: .
d_call: .
j_call: TRBJ2-2
cdr3_length: 16
v_call: TRBV27

cdr3_nt: TGTGCCAGTAGTCCCCACCGGGACAGGGGCAACGAGCAGTACTTC
cdr3_aa: CASSPHRDRGNEQYF
clone_size: .
d_call: TRBD1
j_call: TRBJ2-7
cdr3_length: 15
v_call: TRBV19

cdr3_nt: TGTGCCAGCAGTCCAATGGGACGTTTCTCGGAAAAACTGTTTTTT
cdr3_aa: CASSPMGRFSEKLFF
clone_size: .
d_call: .
j_call: TRBJ1-4
cdr3_length: 15
v_call: TRBV28

cdr3_nt: TGTGCCAGCAGGGCGGGAGGGTCCGCCGGGGAGCTGTTTTTT
cdr3_aa: CASRAGGSAGELFF
clone_size: .
d_call: TRBD2
j_call: TRBJ2-2
cdr3_length: 14
v_call: TRBV2

cdr3_nt: TGTGCCAGCAGCTACGGAACGGACTATGGCTACACCTTC
cdr3_aa: CASSYGTDYGYTF
clone_size: .
d_call: .
j_call: TRBJ1-2
cdr3_length: 13
v_call: TRBV5-6

cdr3_nt: TGTGCCAGCAGGTTCGGGGCGGGGGAATACGAGCAGTACTTC
cdr3_aa: CASRFGAGEYEQYF
clone_size: .
d_call: TRBD2
j_call: TRBJ2-7
cdr3_length: 14
v_call: TRBV2

cdr3_nt: TGTGCCAGCAGCCGGGGGGCCCCTAACTATGGCTACACCTTC
cdr3_aa: CASSRGAPNYGYTF
clone_size: .
d_call: .
j_call: TRBJ1-2
cdr3_length: 14
v_call: TRBV6-5

cdr3_nt: TGCGCCAGCAGCGGTGGGACAGGGGGCCTCGATACGCAGTATTTT
cdr3_aa: CASSGGTGGLDTQYF
clone_size: few
d_call: TRBD1
j_call: TRBJ2-3
cdr3_length: 15
v_call: TRBV5-1

cdr3_nt: TGTGCCAGCAGCTTAGCCCGTGTACGGGGACAGGGGTTGTATAGCGAAAAACTGTTTTTT
cdr3_aa: CASSLARVRGQGLYSEKLFF
clone_size: .
d_call: TRBD1
j_call: TRBJ1-4
cdr3_length: 20
v_call: TRBV11-3

cdr3_nt: TGTGCCAGCAGTCAGAGGGCTAGCGGGAGAGGTAGGGGACAAGAGACCCAGTACTTC
cdr3_aa: CASSQRASGRGRGQETQYF
clone_size: few
d_call: TRBD2
j_call: TRBJ2-5
cdr3_length: 19
v_call: TRBV2

cdr3_nt: TGCGCCAGCAGCTCACAGGACCAGACCGGGGAGCTGTTTTTT
cdr3_aa: CASSSQDQTGELFF
clone_size: few
d_call: .
j_call: TRBJ2-2
cdr3_length: 14
v_call: TRBV5-1

cdr3_nt: TGTGCCATCAGTGGGACAGGCGGCAGCACAGATACGCAGTATTTT
cdr3_aa: CAISGTGGSTDTQYF
clone_size: .
d_call: TRBD1
j_call: TRBJ2-3
cdr3_length: 15
v_call: TRBV10-3

cdr3_nt: TGTGCCAGCAGAGGCAACAGGGGATTCACCGGGGAGCTGTTTTTT
cdr3_aa: CASRGNRGFTGELFF
clone_size: .
d_call: TRBD1
j_call: TRBJ2-2
cdr3_length: 15
v_call: TRBV2

cdr3_nt: TGTGCCAGCAGAACGGACTTTCGGCATACGCAGTATTTT
cdr3_aa: CASRTDFRHTQYF
clone_size: .
d_call: .
j_call: TRBJ2-3
cdr3_length: 13
v_call: TRBV5-6

cdr3_nt: TGCAGTGCTGATACGCAGGGTGAGCAGTACTTC
cdr3_aa: CSADTQGEQYF
clone_size: few
d_call: .
j_call: TRBJ2-7
cdr3_length: 11
v_call: TRBV20-1

cdr3_nt: TGCGCCAGCAGCCCGGGGGCCCTGGATCGAACTAACTATGGCTACACCTTC
cdr3_aa: CASSPGALDRTNYGYTF
clone_size: few
d_call: .
j_call: TRBJ1-2
cdr3_length: 17
v_call: TRBV5-1

cdr3_nt: TGCGCCAGCAGCTCCACCGGGACCTCTGAAGATACGCAGTATTTT
cdr3_aa: CASSSTGTSEDTQYF
clone_size: .
d_call: .
j_call: TRBJ2-3
cdr3_length: 15
v_call: TRBV5-1

cdr3_nt: TGTGCCAGCAGCTTACCGGGAGAGGCTGAGCAGTTCTTC
cdr3_aa: CASSLPGEAEQFF
clone_size: .
d_call: .
j_call: TRBJ2-1
cdr3_length: 13
v_call: TRBV7-6